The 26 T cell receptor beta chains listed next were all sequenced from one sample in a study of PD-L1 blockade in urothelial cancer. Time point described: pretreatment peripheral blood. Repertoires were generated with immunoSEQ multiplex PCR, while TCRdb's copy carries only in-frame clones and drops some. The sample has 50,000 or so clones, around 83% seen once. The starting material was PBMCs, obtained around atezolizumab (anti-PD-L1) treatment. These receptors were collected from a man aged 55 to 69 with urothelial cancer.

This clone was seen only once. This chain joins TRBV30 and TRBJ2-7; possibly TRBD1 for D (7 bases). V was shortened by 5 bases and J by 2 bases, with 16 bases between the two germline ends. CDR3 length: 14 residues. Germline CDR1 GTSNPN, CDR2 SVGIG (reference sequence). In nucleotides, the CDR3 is TGTGCCTGGGCGGGGACAGACCGCACCTACGAGCAGTACTTC. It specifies CAWAGTDRTYEQYF.

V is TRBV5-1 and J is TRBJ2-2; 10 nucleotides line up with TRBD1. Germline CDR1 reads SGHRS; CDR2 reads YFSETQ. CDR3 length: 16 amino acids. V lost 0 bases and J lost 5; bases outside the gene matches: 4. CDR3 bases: TGCGCCAGCAGCTTGGCCGGGGGACAGGGGACCGGGGAGCTGTTTTTT. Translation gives CASSLAGGQGTGELFF.

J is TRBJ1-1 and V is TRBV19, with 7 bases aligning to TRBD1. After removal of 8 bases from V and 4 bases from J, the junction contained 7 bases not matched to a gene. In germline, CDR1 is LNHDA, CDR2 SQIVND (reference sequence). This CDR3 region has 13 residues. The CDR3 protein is CASSGTAGTEAFF. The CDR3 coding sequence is TGTGCCAGTTCTGGGACAGCGGGCACTGAAGCTTTCTTT. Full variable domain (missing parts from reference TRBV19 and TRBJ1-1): DGGITQSPKYLFRKEGQNVTLSCEQNLNHDAMYWYRQDPGQGLRLIYYSQIVNDFQKGDIAEGYSVSREKKESFPLTVTSAQKNPTAFYLCASSGTAGTEAFFGQGTRLTVV.

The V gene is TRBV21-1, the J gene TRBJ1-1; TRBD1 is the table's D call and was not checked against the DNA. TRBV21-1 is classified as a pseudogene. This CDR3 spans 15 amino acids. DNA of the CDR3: TGTGCCAGCAGCACGCGGTATGACAGTTTGGCTGAAGCTTTCTTT. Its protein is CASSTRYDSLAEAFF.

The CDR3 DNA sequence: TGTGCCAGTAGAAAAGGGGGCTTGGGGGGCTACACCTTC. Its translation is CASRKGGLGGYTF. V usage is TRBV19 and J usage is TRBJ1-2; TRBD1 agrees at 7 bases. Germline lookup yields CDR1 LNHDA and CDR2 SQIVND (reference sequence). V was clipped by 6 bases and J by 8 bases; unmatched bases: 9. This CDR3 has 13 residues. Together with reference TRBV19 and TRBJ1-2, the CDR3 gives the full variable domain: DGGITQSPKYLFRKEGQNVTLSCEQNLNHDAMYWYRQDPGQGLRLIYYSQIVNDFQKGDIAEGYSVSREKKESFPLTVTSAQKNPTAFYLCASRKGGLGGYTFGSGTRLTVV.

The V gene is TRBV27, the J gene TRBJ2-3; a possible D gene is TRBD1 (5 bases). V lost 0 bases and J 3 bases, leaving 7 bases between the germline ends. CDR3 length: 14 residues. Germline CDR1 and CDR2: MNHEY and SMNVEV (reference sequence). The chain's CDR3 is CASSLSRQTDTQYF. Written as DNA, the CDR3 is TGTGCCAGCAGTTTATCACGACAGACAGATACGCAGTATTTT.

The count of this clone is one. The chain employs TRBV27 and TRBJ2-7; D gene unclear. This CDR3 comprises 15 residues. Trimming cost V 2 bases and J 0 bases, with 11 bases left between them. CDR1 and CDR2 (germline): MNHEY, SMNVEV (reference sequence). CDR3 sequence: CASSLKSVGSYEQYF. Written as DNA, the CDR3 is TGTGCCAGCAGTTTAAAGAGTGTCGGCTCCTACGAGCAGTACTTC.

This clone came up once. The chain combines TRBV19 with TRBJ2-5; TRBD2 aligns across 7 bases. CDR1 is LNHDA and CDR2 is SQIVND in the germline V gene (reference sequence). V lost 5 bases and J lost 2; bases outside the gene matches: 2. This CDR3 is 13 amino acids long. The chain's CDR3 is CASSGAGQETQYF. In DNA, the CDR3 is TGTGCCAGTAGTGGAGCGGGGCAAGAGACCCAGTACTTC.

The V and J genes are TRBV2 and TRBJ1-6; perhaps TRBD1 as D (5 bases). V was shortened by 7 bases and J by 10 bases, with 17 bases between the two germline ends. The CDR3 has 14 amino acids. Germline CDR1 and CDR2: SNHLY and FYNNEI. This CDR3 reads CASNLGRVVSPLHF. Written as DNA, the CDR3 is TGTGCCAGCAATCTCGGCAGGGTAGTCTCACCCCTCCACTTT.

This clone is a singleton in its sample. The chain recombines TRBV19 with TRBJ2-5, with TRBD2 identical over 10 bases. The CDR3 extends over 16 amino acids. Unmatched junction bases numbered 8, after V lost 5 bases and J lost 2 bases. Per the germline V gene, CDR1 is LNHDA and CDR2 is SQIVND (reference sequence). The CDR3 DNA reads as TGTGCCAGTAGTCTGATGGGACTAGCGAAACAAGAGACCCAGTACTTC. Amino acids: CASSLMGLAKQETQYF.

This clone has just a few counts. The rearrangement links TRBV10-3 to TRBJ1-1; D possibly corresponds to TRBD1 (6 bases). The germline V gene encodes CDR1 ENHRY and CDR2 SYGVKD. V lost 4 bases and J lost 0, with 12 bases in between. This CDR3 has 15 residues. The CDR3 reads CAISADRTMNTEAFF. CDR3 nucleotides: TGTGCCATCAGTGCCGACAGGACCATGAACACTGAAGCTTTCTTT.

The CDR3 DNA reads as TGTGCCAGCAGCCCACCGGGGACAGATACGCAGTATTTT. Translated: CASSPPGTDTQYF. The V and J genes are TRBV9 and TRBJ2-3; D is perhaps TRBD2 (5 bases). In germline, CDR1 is SGDLS, CDR2 YYNGEE. V was trimmed by 4 bases and J by 3 bases, leaving 9 bases between them. There are 13 residues in the CDR3.

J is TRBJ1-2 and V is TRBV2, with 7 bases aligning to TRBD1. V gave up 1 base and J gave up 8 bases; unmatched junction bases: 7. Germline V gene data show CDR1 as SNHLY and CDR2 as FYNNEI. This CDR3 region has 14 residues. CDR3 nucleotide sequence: TGTGCCAGCAGTGAAGTCAGGGGGGAGTTCGGCTACACCTTC. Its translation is CASSEVRGEFGYTF.

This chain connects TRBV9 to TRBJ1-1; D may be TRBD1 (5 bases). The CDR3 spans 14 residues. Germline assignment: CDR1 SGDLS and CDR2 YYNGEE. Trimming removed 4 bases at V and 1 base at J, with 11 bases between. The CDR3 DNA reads TGTGCCAGCAGCCTAGGGGCGCGGAACACTGAAGCTTTCTTT. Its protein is CASSLGARNTEAFF. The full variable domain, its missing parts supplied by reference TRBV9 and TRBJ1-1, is DSGVTQTPKHLITATGQRVTLRCSPRSGDLSVYWYQQSLDQGLQFLIQYYNGEERAKGNILERFSAQQFPDLHSELNLSSLELGDSALYFCASSLGARNTEAFFGQGTRLTVV.

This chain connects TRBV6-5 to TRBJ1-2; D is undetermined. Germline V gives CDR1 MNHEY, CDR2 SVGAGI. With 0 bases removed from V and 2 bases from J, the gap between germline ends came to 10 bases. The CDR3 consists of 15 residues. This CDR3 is CASSYSIQTNYGYTF. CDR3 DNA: TGTGCCAGCAGTTACTCGATCCAGACAAACTATGGCTACACCTTC.

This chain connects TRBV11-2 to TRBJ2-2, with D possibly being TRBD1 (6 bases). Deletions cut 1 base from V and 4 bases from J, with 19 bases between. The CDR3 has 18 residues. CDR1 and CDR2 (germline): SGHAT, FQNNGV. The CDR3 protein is CASSLGAKGHRGTGELFF. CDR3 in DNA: TGTGCCAGCAGCTTAGGGGCGAAGGGACATCGGGGCACCGGGGAGCTGTTTTTT.

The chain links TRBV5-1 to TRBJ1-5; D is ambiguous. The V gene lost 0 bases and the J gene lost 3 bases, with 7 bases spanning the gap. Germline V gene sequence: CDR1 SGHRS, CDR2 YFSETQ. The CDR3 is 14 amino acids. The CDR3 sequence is CASSLGGFNQPQHF. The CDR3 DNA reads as TGCGCCAGCAGCTTGGGAGGGTTCAATCAGCCCCAGCATTTT.

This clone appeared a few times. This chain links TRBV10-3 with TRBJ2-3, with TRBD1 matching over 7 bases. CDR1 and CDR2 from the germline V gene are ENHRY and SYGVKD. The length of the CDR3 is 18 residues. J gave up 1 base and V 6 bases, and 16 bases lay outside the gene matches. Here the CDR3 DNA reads TGTGCCATCAGACCGAGCGTTTTAATCACAGGGGGCACAGATACGCAGTATTTT. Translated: CAIRPSVLITGGTDTQYF.

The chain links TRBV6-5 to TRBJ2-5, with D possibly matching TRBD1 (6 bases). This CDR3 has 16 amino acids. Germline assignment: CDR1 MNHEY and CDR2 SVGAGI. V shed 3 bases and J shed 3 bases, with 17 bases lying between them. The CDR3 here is CASSYFTGQKKETQYF. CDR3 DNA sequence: TGTGCCAGCAGTTATTTCACAGGACAGAAAAAAGAGACCCAGTACTTC.

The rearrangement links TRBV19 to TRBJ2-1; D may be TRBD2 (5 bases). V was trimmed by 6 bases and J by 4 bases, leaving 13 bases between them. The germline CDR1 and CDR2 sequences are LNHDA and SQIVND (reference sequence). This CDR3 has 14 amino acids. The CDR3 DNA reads TGTGCCAGTAGCCAACCTAGCCTTTACAATGAGCAGTTCTTC. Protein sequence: CASSQPSLYNEQFF. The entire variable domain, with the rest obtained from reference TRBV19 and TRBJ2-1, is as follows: DGGITQSPKYLFRKEGQNVTLSCEQNLNHDAMYWYRQDPGQGLRLIYYSQIVNDFQKGDIAEGYSVSREKKESFPLTVTSAQKNPTAFYLCASSQPSLYNEQFFGPGTRLTVL.

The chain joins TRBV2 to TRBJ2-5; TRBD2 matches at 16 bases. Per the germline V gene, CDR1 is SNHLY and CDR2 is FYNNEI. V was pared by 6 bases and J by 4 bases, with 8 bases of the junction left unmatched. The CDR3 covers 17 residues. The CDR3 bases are TGTGCCAGCAGGGGGGGACTAGCGGGGGGGTCCGTAGAGACCCAGTACTTC. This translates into CASRGGLAGGSVETQYF.

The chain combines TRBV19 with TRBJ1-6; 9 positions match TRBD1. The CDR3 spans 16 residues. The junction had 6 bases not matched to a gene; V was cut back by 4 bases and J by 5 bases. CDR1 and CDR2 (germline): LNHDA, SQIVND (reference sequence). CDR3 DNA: TGTGCCAGTAGTAAGGGACAGGGCAGTAATAATTCACCCCTCCACTTT. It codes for CASSKGQGSNNSPLHF.

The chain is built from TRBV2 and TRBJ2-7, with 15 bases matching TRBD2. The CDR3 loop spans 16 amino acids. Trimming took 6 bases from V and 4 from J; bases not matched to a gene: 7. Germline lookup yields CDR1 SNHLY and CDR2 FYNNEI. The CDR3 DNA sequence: TGTGCCAGCAGAGTGGGACTAGCGGGAGGTTTTTACGAGCAGTACTTC. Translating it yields CASRVGLAGGFYEQYF.

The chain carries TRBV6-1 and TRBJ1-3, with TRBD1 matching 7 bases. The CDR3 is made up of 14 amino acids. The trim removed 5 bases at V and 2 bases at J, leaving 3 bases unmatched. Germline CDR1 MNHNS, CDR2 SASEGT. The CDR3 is CASSLTGPGNTIYF. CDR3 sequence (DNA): TGTGCCAGCAGTTTGACAGGGCCTGGAAACACCATATATTTT.

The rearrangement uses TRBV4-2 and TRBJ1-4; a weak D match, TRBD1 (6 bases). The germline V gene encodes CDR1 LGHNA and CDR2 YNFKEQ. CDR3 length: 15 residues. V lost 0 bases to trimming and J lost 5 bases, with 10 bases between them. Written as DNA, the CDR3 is TGTGCCAGCAGCCAAGAGTCAGGGGTAAATGAAAAACTGTTTTTT. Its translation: CASSQESGVNEKLFF.

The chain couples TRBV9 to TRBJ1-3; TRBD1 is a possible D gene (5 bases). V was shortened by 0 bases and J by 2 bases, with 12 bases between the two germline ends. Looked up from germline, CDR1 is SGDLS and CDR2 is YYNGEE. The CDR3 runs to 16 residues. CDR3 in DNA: TGTGCCAGCAGCGTAGGTCTCAGGGAAGCTGGAAACACCATATATTTT. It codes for CASSVGLREAGNTIYF.